This TCR beta chain was sequenced during a study of OX40 agonist ivuxolimab in advanced cancers. This CDR3 is 17 amino acids long. The V and J ends lost 0 bases and 4 bases, in that order; junction bases with no gene match: 7. The protocol was immunoSEQ multiplex PCR, while the TCRdb copy is restricted to in-frame clones and leaves out a portion. The sample has just under 75,000 clones, 75% to 95% seen once; the top ten hold around 0.51%. Study-wide findings and caveats: Among patients with partial responses at 0.1-3.0 mg/kg, clonal expansion was among the lowest. CD4+ and CD8+ blood T cells expanded clonally by week 6 at 0.1 to 3.0 mg/kg.

With regard to this clone: The antigen is undetermined.

The TCR was taken from an adult with an advanced solid tumor such as melanoma, head and neck, liver or kidney cancer. V and J are TRBV5-3 and TRBJ1-1, with 12 bases identical to TRBD1. TRBV5-3 is an ORF; its function is uncertain. Sequencing used CD4+ or CD8+ T cells sorted from blood, obtained in a trial of the OX40 agonist ivuxolimab. The CDR3 coding sequence is TGTGCCAGAAGCTTGGGGCGGGACAGGGGGCATGGCACTGAAGCTTTCTTT. Protein product: CARSLGRDRGHGTEAFF.